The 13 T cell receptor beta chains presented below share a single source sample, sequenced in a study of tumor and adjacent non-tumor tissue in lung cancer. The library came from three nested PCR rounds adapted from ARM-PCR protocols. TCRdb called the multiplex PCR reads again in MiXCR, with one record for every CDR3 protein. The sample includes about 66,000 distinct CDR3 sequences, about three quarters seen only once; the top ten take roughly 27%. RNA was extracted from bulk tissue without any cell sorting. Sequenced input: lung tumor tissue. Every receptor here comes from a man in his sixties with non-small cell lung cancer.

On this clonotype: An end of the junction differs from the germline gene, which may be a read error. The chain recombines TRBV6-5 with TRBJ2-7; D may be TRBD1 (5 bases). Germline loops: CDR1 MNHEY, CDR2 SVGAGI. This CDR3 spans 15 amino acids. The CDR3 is CASSYGAGQIYEQCF. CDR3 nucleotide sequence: TGTGCCAGCAGTTACGGGGCTGGTCAGATTTACGAGCAGTGCTTC.

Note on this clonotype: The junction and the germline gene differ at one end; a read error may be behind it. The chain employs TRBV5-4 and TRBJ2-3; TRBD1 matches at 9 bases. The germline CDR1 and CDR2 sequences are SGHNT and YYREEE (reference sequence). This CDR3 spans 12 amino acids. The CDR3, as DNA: TGTGCCAGCAGCTGGGACAGGGTGACGCGGTATTTT. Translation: CASSWDRVTRYF.

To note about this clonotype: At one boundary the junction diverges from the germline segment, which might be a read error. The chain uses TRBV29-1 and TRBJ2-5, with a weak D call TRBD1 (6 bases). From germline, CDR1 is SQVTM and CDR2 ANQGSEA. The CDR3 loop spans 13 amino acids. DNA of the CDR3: TGCAGCGACCCGGGACATCAGGTGGAGACACAGTACTTC. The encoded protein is CSDPGHQVETQYF.

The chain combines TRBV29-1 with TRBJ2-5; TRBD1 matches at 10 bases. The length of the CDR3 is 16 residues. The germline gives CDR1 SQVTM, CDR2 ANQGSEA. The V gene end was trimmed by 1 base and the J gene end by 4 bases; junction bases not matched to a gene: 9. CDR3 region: CSVEGWTGGGPETQYF. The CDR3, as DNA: TGCAGCGTTGAAGGGTGGACAGGGGGGGGCCCAGAGACCCAGTACTTC.

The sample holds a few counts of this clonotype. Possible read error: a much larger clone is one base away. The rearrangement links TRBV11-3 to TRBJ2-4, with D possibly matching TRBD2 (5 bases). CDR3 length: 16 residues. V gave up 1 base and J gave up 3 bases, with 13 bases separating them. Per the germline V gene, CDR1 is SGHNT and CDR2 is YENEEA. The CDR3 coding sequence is TGTGCCAGCAGCTTAGGAGGAGGTTTGGGCAAAAACATTCAGTACTTC. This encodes CASSLGGGLGKNIQYF.

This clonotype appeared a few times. The CDR3 bases are TGTGCCAGCAGTGAACTGACCTACGAGCAGTACTTC. It is translated as CASSELTYEQYF. This sequence joins TRBV2 and TRBJ2-7; D not resolved. The germline CDR1 and CDR2 sequences are SNHLY and FYNNEI. The V end lost 2 bases, the J end lost 2 bases, and 4 bases lay between the germline ends. This CDR3 has 12 amino acids.

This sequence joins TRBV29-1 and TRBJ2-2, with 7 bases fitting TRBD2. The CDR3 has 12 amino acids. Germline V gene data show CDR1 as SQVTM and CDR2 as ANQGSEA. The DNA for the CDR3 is TGCTGCGGGAGATTAAGTGGTGGGGAGCTGTTTTTT. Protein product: CCGRLSGGELFF.

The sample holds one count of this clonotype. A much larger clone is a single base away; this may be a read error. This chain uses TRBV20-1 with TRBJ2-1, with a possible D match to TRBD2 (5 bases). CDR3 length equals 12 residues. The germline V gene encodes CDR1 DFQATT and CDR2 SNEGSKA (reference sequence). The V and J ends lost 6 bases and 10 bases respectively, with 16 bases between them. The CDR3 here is CSAKVGGGEQFF. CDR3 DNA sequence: TGCAGTGCCAAGGTAGGAGGAGGCGAGCAGTTCTTC.

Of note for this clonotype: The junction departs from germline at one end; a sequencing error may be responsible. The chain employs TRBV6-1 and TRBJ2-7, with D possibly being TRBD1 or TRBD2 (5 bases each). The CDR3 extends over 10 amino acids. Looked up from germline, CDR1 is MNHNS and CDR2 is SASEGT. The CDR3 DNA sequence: TGTGCCAGCAGTAAAGGGCAGGGACCCTTC. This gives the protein CASSKGQGPF.

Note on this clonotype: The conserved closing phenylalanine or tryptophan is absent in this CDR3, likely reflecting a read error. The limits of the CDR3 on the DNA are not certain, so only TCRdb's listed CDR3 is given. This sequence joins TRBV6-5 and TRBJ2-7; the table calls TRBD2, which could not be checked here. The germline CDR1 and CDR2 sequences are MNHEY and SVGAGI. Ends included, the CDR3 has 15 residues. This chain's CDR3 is CASTYSRREPAEPYY.

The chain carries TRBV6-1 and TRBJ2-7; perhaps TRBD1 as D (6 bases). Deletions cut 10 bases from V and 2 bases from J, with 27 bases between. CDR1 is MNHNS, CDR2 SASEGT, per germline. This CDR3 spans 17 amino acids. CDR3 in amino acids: CANSRRVLTGPTYEQYF. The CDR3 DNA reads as TGTGCCAACAGCAGAAGAGTTTTGACAGGACCAACCTACGAGCAGTACTTC.

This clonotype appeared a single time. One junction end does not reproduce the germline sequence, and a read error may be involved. CDR3 amino acids: CASSTGGGYIF. Written as DNA, the CDR3 is TGCGCCAGCAGCACCGGTGGGGGCTACATCTTC. The chain links TRBV5-1 to TRBJ1-2; D may be TRBD1 (6 bases). Germline V gives CDR1 SGHRS, CDR2 YFSETQ. CDR3 length: 11 residues. The entire variable domain, with the rest obtained from reference TRBV5-1 and TRBJ1-2, is as follows: KAGVTQTPRYLIKTRGQQVTLSCSPISGHRSVSWYQQTPGQGLQFLFEYFSETQRNKGNFPGRFSGRQFSNSRSEMNVSTLELGDSALYLCASSTGGGYIFGSGTRLTVV.

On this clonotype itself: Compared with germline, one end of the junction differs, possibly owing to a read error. CDR3 nucleotides: TGCGGTGCTACTTTAGCGGGAGGGCCGGAGACAGGGGAGCCGTTTTTT. It is translated as CGATLAGGPETGEPFF. The chain carries TRBV20-1 and TRBJ2-2; TRBD2 matches 11 bases. The germline gives CDR1 DFQATT, CDR2 SNEGSKA (reference sequence). This CDR3 spans 16 amino acids.